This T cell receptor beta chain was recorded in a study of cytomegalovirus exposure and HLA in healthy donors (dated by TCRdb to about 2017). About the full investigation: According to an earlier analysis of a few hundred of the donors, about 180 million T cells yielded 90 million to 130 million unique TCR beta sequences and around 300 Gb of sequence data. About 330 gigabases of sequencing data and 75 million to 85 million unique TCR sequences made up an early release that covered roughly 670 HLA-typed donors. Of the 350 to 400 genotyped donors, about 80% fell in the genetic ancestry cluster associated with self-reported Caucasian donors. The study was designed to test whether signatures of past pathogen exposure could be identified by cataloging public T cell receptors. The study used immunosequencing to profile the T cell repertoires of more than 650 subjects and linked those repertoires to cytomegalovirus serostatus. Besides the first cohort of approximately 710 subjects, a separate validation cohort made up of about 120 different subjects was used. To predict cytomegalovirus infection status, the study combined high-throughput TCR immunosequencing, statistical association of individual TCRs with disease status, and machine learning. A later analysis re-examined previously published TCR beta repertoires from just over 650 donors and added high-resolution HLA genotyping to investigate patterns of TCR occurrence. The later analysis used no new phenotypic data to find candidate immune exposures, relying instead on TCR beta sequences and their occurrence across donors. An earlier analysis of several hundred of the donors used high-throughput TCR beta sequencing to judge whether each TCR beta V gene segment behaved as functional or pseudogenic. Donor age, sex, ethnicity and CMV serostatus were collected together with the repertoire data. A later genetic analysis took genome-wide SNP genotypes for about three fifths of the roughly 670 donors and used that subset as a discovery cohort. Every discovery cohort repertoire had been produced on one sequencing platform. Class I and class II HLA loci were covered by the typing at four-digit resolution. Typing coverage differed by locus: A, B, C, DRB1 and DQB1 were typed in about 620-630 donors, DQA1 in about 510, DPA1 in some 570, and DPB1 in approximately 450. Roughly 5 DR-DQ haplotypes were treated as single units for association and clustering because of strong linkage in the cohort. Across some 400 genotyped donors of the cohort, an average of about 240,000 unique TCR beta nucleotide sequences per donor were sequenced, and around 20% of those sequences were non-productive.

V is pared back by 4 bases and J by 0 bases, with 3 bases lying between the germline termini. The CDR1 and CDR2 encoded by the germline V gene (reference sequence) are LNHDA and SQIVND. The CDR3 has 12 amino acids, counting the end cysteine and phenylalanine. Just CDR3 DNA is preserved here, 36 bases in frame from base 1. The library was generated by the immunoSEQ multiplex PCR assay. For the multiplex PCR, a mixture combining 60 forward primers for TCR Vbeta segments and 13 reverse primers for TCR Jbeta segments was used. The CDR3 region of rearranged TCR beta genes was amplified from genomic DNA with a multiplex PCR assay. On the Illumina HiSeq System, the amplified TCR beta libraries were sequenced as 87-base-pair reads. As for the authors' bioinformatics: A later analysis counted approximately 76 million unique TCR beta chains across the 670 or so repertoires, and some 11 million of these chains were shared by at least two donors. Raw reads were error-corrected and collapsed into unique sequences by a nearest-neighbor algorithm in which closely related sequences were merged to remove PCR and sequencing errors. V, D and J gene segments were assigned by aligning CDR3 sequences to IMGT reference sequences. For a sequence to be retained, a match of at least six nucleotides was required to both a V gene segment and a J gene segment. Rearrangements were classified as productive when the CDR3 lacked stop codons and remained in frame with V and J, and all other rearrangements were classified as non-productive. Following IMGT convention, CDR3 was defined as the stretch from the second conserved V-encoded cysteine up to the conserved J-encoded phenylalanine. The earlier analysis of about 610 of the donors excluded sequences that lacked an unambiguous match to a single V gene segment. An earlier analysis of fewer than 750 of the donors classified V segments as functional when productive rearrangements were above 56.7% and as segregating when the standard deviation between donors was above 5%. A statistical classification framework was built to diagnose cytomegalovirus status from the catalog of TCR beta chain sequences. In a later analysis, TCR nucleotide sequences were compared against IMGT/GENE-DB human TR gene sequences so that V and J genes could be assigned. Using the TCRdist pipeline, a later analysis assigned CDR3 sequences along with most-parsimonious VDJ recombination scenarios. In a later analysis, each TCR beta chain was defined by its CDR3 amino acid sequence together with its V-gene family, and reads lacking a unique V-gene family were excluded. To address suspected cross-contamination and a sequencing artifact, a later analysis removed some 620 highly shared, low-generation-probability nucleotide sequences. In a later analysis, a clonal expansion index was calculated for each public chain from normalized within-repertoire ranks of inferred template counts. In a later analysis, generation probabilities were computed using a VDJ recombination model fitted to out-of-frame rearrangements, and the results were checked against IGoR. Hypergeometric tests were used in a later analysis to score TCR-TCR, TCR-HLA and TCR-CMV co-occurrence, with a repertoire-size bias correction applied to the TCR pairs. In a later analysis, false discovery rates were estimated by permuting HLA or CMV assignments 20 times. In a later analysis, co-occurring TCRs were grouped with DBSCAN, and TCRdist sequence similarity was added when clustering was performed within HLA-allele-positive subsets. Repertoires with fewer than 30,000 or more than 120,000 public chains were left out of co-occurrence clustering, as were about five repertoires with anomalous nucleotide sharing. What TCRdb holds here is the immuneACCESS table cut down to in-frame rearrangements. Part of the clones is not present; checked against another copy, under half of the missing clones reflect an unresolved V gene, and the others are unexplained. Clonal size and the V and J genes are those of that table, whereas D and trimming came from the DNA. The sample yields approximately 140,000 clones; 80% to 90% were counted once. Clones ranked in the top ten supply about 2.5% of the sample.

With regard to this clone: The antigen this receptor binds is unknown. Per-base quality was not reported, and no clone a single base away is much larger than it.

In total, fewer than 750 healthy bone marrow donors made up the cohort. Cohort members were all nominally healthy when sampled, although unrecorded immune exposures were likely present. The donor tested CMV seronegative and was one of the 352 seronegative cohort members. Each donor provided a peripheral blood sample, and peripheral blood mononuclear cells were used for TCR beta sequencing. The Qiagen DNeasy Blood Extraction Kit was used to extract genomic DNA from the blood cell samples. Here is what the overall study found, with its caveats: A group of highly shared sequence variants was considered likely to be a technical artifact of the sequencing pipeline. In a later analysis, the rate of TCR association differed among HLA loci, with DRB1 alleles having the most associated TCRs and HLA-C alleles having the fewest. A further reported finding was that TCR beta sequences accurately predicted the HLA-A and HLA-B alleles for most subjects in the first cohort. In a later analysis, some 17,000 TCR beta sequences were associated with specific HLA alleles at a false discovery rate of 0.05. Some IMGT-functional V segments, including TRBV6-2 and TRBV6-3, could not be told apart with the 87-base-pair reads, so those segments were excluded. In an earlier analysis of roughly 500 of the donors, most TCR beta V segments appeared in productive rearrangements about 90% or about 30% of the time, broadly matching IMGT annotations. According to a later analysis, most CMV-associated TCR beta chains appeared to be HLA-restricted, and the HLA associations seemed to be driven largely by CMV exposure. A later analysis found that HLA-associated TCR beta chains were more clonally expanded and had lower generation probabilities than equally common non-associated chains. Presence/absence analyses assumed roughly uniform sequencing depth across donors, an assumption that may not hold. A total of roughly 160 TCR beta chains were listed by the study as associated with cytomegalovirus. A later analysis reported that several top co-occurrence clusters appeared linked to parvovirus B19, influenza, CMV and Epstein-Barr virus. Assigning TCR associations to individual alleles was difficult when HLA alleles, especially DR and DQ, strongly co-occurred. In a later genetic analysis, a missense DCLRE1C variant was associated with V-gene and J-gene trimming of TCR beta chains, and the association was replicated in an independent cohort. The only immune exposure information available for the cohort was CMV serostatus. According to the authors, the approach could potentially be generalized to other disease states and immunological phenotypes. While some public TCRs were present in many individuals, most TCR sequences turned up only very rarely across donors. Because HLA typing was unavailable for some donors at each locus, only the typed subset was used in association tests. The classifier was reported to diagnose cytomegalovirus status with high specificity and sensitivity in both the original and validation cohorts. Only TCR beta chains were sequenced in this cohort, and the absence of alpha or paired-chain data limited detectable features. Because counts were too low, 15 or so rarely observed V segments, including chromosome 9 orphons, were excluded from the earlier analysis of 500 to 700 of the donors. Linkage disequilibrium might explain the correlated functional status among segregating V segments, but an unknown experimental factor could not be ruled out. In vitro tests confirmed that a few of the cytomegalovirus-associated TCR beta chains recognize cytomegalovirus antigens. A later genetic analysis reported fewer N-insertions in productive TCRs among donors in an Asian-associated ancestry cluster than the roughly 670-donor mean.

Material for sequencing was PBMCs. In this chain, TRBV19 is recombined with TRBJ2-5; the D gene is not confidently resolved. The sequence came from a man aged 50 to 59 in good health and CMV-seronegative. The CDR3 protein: CASSTNQETQYF. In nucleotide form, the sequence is TGTGCCAGTAGTACCAACCAAGAGACCCAGTACTTC.